The entry below gives a single T cell receptor (beta chain) sequence along with its context. The source of the sample is a study of blood T cell repertoires in COVID-19. Only in-frame clones appear in the TCRdb table, and some are missing; sequencing was by immunoSEQ multiplex PCR. The repertoire holds a few hundred thousand clones, with more than 65% as singletons. The V gene end was trimmed by 2 bases and the J gene end by 4 bases; junction bases not matched to a gene: 2. Germline values: CDR1 LNHDA, CDR2 SQIVND (reference sequence). The CDR3 has 16 residues. This TCR came from a woman aged 18-35 years with acute or convalescent COVID-19. The sequenced sample consisted of peripheral blood. The chain recombines TRBV19 with TRBJ2-3; 14 nucleotides line up with TRBD2. The CDR3 sequence: CASSIRGLAGADTQYF. CDR3 nucleotide sequence: TGTGCCAGTAGTATAAGGGGACTAGCGGGAGCAGATACGCAGTATTTT.